Below, 22 T cell receptor beta chains from the same sample are listed, as sequenced in a study of T cell repertoires in cytomegalovirus infection. TCRdb passed the reads through MiXCR, listing each CDR3 protein once. The table records about 890,000 distinct CDR3 sequences, 31% of them present only once. Their cognate antigens are unknown. The sample here was cultured CD8+ T cells from PBMCs, taken from culture after CMV antigen stimulation. The receptors derive from a human donor in good health (CMV status not recorded). Some clones in this sample may be carry-over from other donors' samples.

The chain carries TRBV6-5 and TRBJ2-1, with a possible D match to TRBD2 (5 bases). Germline values: CDR1 MNHEY, CDR2 SVGAGI. There are 13 residues in the CDR3. V was pared by 2 bases and J by 9 bases, with 11 bases between. In DNA, the CDR3 is TGTGCCAGCAGTTACGAGGGATCGGGTGAGCAGTTCTTC. It is translated as CASSYEGSGEQFF.

This clonotype was observed a few times. This sequence joins TRBV5-1 and TRBJ2-3; 8 bases line up with TRBD1. The ends lost 3 bases at V and 5 bases at J; junction bases unmatched: 8. This CDR3 is 15 amino acids long. Germline V gene data show CDR1 as SGHRS and CDR2 as YFSETQ. In DNA, the CDR3 is TGCGCCAGCAGCTCCGGGACAGGCCACTTAGATACGCAGTATTTT. It specifies CASSSGTGHLDTQYF.

This clonotype showed up many times. The chain is built from TRBV7-2 and TRBJ1-1; D remains unclear. The germline V and J ends were trimmed by 2 bases and 1 base, with 11 bases remaining between them. Looked up from germline, CDR1 is SGHTA and CDR2 is FQGNSA. The CDR3 is 15 amino acids. CDR3 in DNA: TGTGCCAGCAGCTTATATGTCGGTAGGAACACTGAAGCTTTCTTT. Protein: CASSLYVGRNTEAFF.

This clonotype appeared a few times. The J gene is TRBJ2-7, the V gene TRBV6-5, with a tentative D call TRBD1 (6 bases). There are 14 residues in the CDR3. Germline assignment: CDR1 MNHEY and CDR2 SVGAGI. Trimming took 6 bases from V and 3 from J, leaving 15 bases between them. The CDR3 spells CASSYREGNYEQYF. The CDR3 bases are TGTGCCAGCAGCTACAGGGAAGGGAACTACGAGCAGTACTTC.

V and J are TRBV4-1 and TRBJ1-5; D is perhaps TRBD1 (5 bases). The ends were cut back, 1 base at V and 10 bases at J, with 20 bases in the middle. The CDR3 is 16 amino acids. CDR1 MGHRA and CDR2 YSYEKL come from the germline V gene. CDR3 protein: CASSQVLGRAGEPQHF. The CDR3 coding sequence is TGCGCCAGCAGCCAAGTTTTGGGCAGGGCTGGTGAACCCCAGCATTTT.

This clonotype was seen repeatedly, ten times or more. The rearrangement uses TRBV6-5 and TRBJ1-1, with D tentatively TRBD1 (5 bases). CDR3 length: 16 residues. Germline V lookup: CDR1 MNHEY, CDR2 SVGAGI. V was trimmed by 2 bases and J by 6 bases, leaving 19 bases between them. CDR3 DNA: TGTGCCAGCAGTTACATGGCTCCCTGGCTAGGGGCTGAAGCTTTCTTT. Its protein product is CASSYMAPWLGAEAFF.

Many counts were recorded for this clonotype. The genes are TRBV12-3 or TRBV12-4 and TRBJ1-4, with TRBD1 as a possible D gene (5 bases). The CDR3 has 14 residues. Trimming pared 5 bases from V and 7 bases from J, leaving 14 bases between. In DNA form, the CDR3 reads TGTGCCAGCAGTCCTTGGGGGTATGGTGAAAAACTGTTTTTT. As protein: CASSPWGYGEKLFF.

This clonotype was counted between two and nine times. The chain has TRBV9 and TRBJ2-2, with D possibly matching TRBD1 (5 bases). The CDR3 is made up of 15 amino acids. The V end lost 0 bases, the J end lost 1 base, and 7 bases lay between the germline ends. CDR1 is SGDLS and CDR2 is YYNGEE in the germline V gene. As DNA, the CDR3 is TGTGCCAGCAGCGTAGCCAGGGTGAACACCGGGGAGCTGTTTTTT. Protein product: CASSVARVNTGELFF.

The chain recombines TRBV15 with TRBJ2-1; D is possibly TRBD2 (5 bases). The CDR3 extends over 14 amino acids. V lost 1 base and J 3 bases, leaving 7 bases between the germline ends. Germline V gene data show CDR1 as LNHNV and CDR2 as YYDKDF (reference sequence). This chain's CDR3 is CATSRAGLYNEQFF. The CDR3, as DNA: TGTGCCACCAGCAGAGCAGGACTCTACAATGAGCAGTTCTTC.

This clonotype showed up just a few times. V usage is TRBV6-2 or TRBV6-3 and J usage is TRBJ1-2, with no clear D. CDR3 length: 13 amino acids. V lost 7 bases, J lost 5 bases, and 14 bases lay in between. Germline V CDR1 and CDR2: MNHEY, SVGEGT. The CDR3 DNA is TGTGCCAGCACCCACGGCGGGATTTATGGCTACACCTTC. Its translation: CASTHGGIYGYTF.

The chain couples TRBV12-5 to TRBJ2-2; D possibly uses TRBD1 or TRBD2 (6 bases each). This CDR3 has 16 amino acids. The germline gives CDR1 LGHNT, CDR2 FRNRAP. V lost 4 bases and J lost 0, with 12 bases in between. The CDR3 DNA sequence: TGTGCTAGTGGTTCTTATCGGGGGCCGAACACCGGGGAGCTGTTTTTT. Residues: CASGSYRGPNTGELFF. The variable domain in full, completed from reference TRBV12-5 and TRBJ2-2, reads DARVTQTPRHKVTEMGQEVTMRCQPILGHNTVFWYRQTMMQGLELLAYFRNRAPLDDSGMPKDRFSAEMPDATLATLKIQPSEPRDSAVYFCASGSYRGPNTGELFFGEGSRLTVL.

The gene calls are TRBV7-6 and TRBJ1-1; D gene ambiguous. This CDR3 comprises 13 residues. Germline V CDR1 and CDR2: SGHVS, FNYEAQ. Trimming cost V 0 bases and J 6 bases, with 8 bases left between them. The CDR3 DNA is TGTGCCAGCAGCTTAGCCCCAGAAGCTGAAGCTTTCTTT. This gives the protein CASSLAPEAEAFF.

This clonotype has a handful of counts. A much larger clone lies a single base off, so this may be a read error. CDR3 in amino acids: CASSLTGSETQYF. CDR3 nucleotide sequence: TGTGCCAGCAGCTTAACCGGGTCGGAGACCCAGTACTTC. This chain joins TRBV11-2 and TRBJ2-5; D ambiguous. V was pared by 2 bases and J by 5 bases, with 9 bases between. CDR1 is SGHAT, CDR2 FQNNGV, per germline. There are 13 residues in the CDR3.

The V gene is TRBV18, the J gene TRBJ1-2; D is uncertain. The CDR3 contains 14 residues. Per the germline V gene, CDR1 is KGHSH and CDR2 is LQKENI. Trimming stripped 2 bases from V and 3 bases from J, with 10 bases between. The CDR3 protein is CASSPGPSDYGYTF. The CDR3 DNA follows: TGTGCCAGCTCACCAGGACCCTCGGACTATGGCTACACCTTC.

The chain uses TRBV27 and TRBJ2-2, with D possibly being TRBD1 (6 bases). Between the trimmed V and J ends, which lost 3 bases and 4 bases, there was a span of 15 bases. CDR1 and CDR2 from the germline V gene are MNHEY and SMNVEV (reference sequence). The CDR3 spans 16 residues. The CDR3 here is CASSFREGVGTGELFF. As DNA, the CDR3 is TGTGCCAGCAGTTTTCGAGAGGGGGTCGGCACCGGGGAGCTGTTTTTT.

This clonotype was seen a handful of times. The rearrangement links TRBV20-1 to TRBJ2-1, with 14 bases fitting TRBD2. The V gene end was trimmed by 5 bases and the J gene end by 0 bases; junction bases not matched to a gene: 9. Germline CDR1 and CDR2: DFQATT and SNEGSKA (reference sequence). The CDR3 spans 18 residues. The CDR3 sequence: CSARRTSGGYSSYNEQFF. The CDR3 region has the DNA TGCAGTGCTCGCCGGACTAGCGGGGGGTATAGCTCCTACAATGAGCAGTTCTTC.

The V and J genes are TRBV13 and TRBJ2-1; 12 bases are shared with TRBD2. Trimming cost V 4 bases and J 2 bases; bases outside gene matches: 3. CDR1 and CDR2 (germline): PRHDT, FYEKMQ (reference sequence). This CDR3 comprises 16 residues. CDR3 protein: CASSSGLAGPYNEQFF. As DNA, the CDR3 is TGTGCCAGCAGCTCTGGACTAGCGGGGCCCTACAATGAGCAGTTCTTC.

The genes are TRBV6-5 and TRBJ2-1, with 10 bases matching TRBD1. CDR1 is MNHEY, CDR2 SVGAGI, per germline. V dropped 5 bases and J dropped 6; count of bases not matched to a gene: 7. The CDR3 extends over 15 amino acids. In DNA, the CDR3 is TGTGCCAGCAGTCCCGGGACAGGGGCCCCCAATGAGCAGTTCTTC. Residues: CASSPGTGAPNEQFF.

This sequence joins TRBV20-1 and TRBJ1-2, with TRBD1 identical over 12 bases. The CDR3 totals 15 residues. V trimming: 0 bases; J trimming: 6 bases; junction bases outside the gene matches: 5. Germline V CDR1 and CDR2: DFQATT, SNEGSKA (reference sequence). The CDR3 DNA reads as TGCAGTGCTAGAGATGGGGACAGGGGGCGTGATGGCTACACCTTC. It codes for CSARDGDRGRDGYTF.

The sample holds a few counts of this clonotype. CDR3 sequence (DNA): TGCGCCAGCAGTGGGGGGGGGCACGGCTATGGCTACACCTTC. As protein: CASSGGGHGYGYTF. The J gene is TRBJ1-2, the V gene TRBV10-2, with TRBD1 as a possible D gene (6 bases). Germline V lookup: CDR1 WSHSY, CDR2 SAAADI. V lost 4 bases, J lost 4 bases, and 13 bases lay in between. The CDR3 runs 14 residues.

The chain is built from TRBV6-2 or TRBV6-3 and TRBJ2-4, with no clear D. This CDR3 has 14 residues. Trimming stripped 4 bases from V and 2 bases from J, with 9 bases between. Per the germline V gene, CDR1 is MNHEY and CDR2 is SVGEGT. The chain's CDR3 is CASSLEVTKNIQYF. For the CDR3, the DNA is TGTGCCAGCAGTTTGGAAGTAACCAAAAACATTCAGTACTTC.

This clonotype was counted a single time. The chain's CDR3 is CASSSGGAGQPQHF. CDR3 nucleotides: TGTGCCAGCAGTTCAGGGGGCGCGGGCCAGCCCCAGCATTTT. The chain links TRBV27 to TRBJ1-5; TRBD1 matches at 8 bases. J was trimmed by 7 bases and V by 4 bases; bases with no gene match: 6. The germline gives CDR1 MNHEY, CDR2 SMNVEV (reference sequence). CDR3 length: 14 amino acids.